These T cell receptor beta chains were read from a single sample in a study of blood T cell repertoires in COVID-19. TCRdb's copy holds only in-frame clones and misses some; the assay was immunoSEQ multiplex PCR. This table holds 200,000 or so clones, around 90% found once. The specimen was PBMCs or T cells enriched from blood (not recorded which). These receptor sequences come from a man aged 30-40 years in a cohort exposed to, infected with or recovered from COVID-19 (not recorded which). The conserved cysteine and the conserved F or W are not part of the CDR3 here.

TRBV3-1/TRBV3-2	TRBJ2-1	ASSQDHGAGGNEQF
TRBV14	TRBJ2-7	ASSQVPSGVYEQY
TRBV2	TRBJ1-2	ASSYKLAMEGYT
TRBV11-2	TRBJ1-1	ASSFPRMKNTEAF
TRBV7-9	TRBJ2-7	ASSRQGSYEQY
TRBV20-1	TRBJ2-7	SASLVVSGYEQY
TRBV5-1	TRBJ1-1	ASSFGTGFNTEAF
TRBV4-2	TRBJ2-1	ASSQGEIRNEQF
TRBV7-8	TRBJ1-2	ASSLVIYRTDYGYT
TRBV11-2	TRBJ1-1	ASSSLRGVAEAF
TRBV5-6	TRBJ1-2	ASSWDRSHYGYT